One and the same sample provided the 5 T cell receptor beta chains below, sequenced in a study of blood T cell repertoires in COVID-19. The table came from immunoSEQ multiplex PCR; TCRdb's copy has only in-frame clones and leaves some out. The table records 300,000 to 450,000 clones, 80% to 90% of them present only once. Material: PBMCs or T cells enriched from blood (not recorded which). All receptors derive from a man aged 30 to 39 who had recovered from COVID-19.

J is TRBJ2-3 and V is TRBV4-3; tentative D call: TRBD2 (7 bases). The CDR3 has 16 residues. Germline CDR1 and CDR2: LGHNA and YSLEER. Trimming cost V 1 base and J 2 bases, with 13 bases left between them. The CDR3 region has the DNA TGCGCCAGCAGCCAAGTAGGGGGGGCCCTCACAGATACGCAGTATTTT. Translating it yields CASSQVGGALTDTQYF.

This rearrangement joins TRBV23-1 to TRBJ2-7; 9 positions agree with TRBD1. TRBV23-1 counts as an open reading frame of uncertain function. There are 17 residues in the CDR3. V shed 0 bases and J 3 bases; nucleotides not matched to a gene: 9. CDR3 nucleotides: TGCGCCAGCAGTCAATCCGGCGGGACAGGGAAGAACTACGAGCAGTACTTC. It specifies CASSQSGGTGKNYEQYF.

V is TRBV2 and J is TRBJ1-1, with TRBD1 identical over 7 bases. This CDR3 has 12 residues. Germline V gene lookup returns CDR1 SNHLY and CDR2 FYNNEI. V gave up 6 bases and J gave up 7 bases; unmatched junction bases: 5. The CDR3 nucleotides are TGTGCCAGCAGGATAGGGACAGTTGAAGCTTTCTTT. This translates into CASRIGTVEAFF.

The chain carries TRBV7-8 and TRBJ1-1, with unresolved D. The ends were cut back, 5 bases at V and 7 bases at J, with 14 bases in the middle. This CDR3 has 13 amino acids. Germline CDR1 and CDR2: SGHVS and FQNEAQ. CDR3 amino acids: CASSPNTDDEAFF. CDR3 bases: TGTGCCAGCAGCCCTAACACAGACGATGAAGCTTTCTTT.

This clone was observed a handful of times. The chain carries TRBV12-5 and TRBJ1-6, with 8 bases matching TRBD1. CDR3 length equals 16 residues. CDR1 and CDR2 from the germline V gene are LGHNT and FRNRAP. V was pared by 3 bases and J by 7 bases, with 8 bases of the junction left unmatched. CDR3 sequence reads: CASGLPRGQGNSPLHF. The CDR3 DNA follows: TGTGCTAGTGGTTTACCCCGAGGACAGGGAAATTCACCCCTCCACTTT.